These 11 T cell receptor beta chains share one sample of origin, sequenced in a study of response to subunit inactivated influenza vaccine. TCRdb reprocessed the RT-PCR reads with MiXCR, giving one entry per CDR3 protein. The sample yields 490,000 or so distinct CDR3 sequences, 7.5% to 8.5% seen once. This sample comprised PBMCs from blood, obtained less than 30 months after vaccination. Every receptor here comes from a man between 50 and 69 years old who received an inactivated influenza vaccine.

This clonotype was seen at least ten times. The CDR3 loop reads CASSLGRTTHNSPLHF. In nucleotides, the CDR3 is TGTGCCAGCAGCTTGGGACGGACTACTCATAATTCACCCCTCCACTTT. This sequence joins TRBV9 and TRBJ1-6; D possibly corresponds to TRBD1 (5 bases). Germline values: CDR1 SGDLS, CDR2 YYNGEE. This CDR3 has 16 residues. V lost 4 bases to trimming and J lost 5 bases, with 16 bases between them.

This clonotype was seen more than once but under ten times. V is TRBV10-3 and J is TRBJ1-2; a possible D gene is TRBD1 (5 bases). Trimming cost V 1 base and J 6 bases, with 15 bases left between them. The CDR3 sequence is 15 residues long. Germline CDR1 and CDR2: ENHRY and SYGVKD. DNA of the CDR3: TGTGCCATCAGTGAGTTGGGTGAGGGGTACGATGGCTACACCTTC. It translates to CAISELGEGYDGYTF.

This clonotype came up many times. The rearrangement joins TRBV10-3 to TRBJ2-1; 9 bases align to TRBD2. There are 15 residues in the CDR3. Per the germline V gene, CDR1 is ENHRY and CDR2 is SYGVKD. The trim removed 10 bases at V and 9 bases at J, leaving 16 bases unmatched. Here the CDR3 DNA reads TGTGCCACCGCCAATTTCCTAGCGGGAACGGGTGAGCAGTTCTTC. Residues: CATANFLAGTGEQFF.

This clonotype was picked up a small number of times. The V gene is TRBV9, the J gene TRBJ2-1; D may correspond to TRBD1 or TRBD2 (5 bases each). Germline CDR1 and CDR2: SGDLS and YYNGEE. There are 15 residues in the CDR3. V lost 6 bases, J lost 0 bases, and 13 bases lay in between. The DNA of the CDR3 is TGTGCCAGCACCCGGGACCGACACTCCTACAATGAGCAGTTCTTC. Translation: CASTRDRHSYNEQFF.

This clonotype has ten or more counts. V is TRBV29-1 and J is TRBJ2-1, with 8 bases matching TRBD2. The CDR3 consists of 14 residues. Germline CDR1 reads SQVTM; CDR2 reads ANQGSEA. The trim removed 2 bases at V and 3 bases at J, leaving 3 bases unmatched. CDR3 region: CSVELAGHYNEQFF. The CDR3 DNA reads TGCAGCGTTGAACTAGCGGGCCACTACAATGAGCAGTTCTTC.

This clonotype was picked up many times. The V gene is TRBV12-3 or TRBV12-4, the J gene TRBJ2-7; TRBD2 matches 9 bases. J lost 6 bases, V lost 7 bases, and 10 bases had no gene match. The CDR3 has 14 amino acids. The CDR3 DNA reads TGTGCCAGCACCCTAGGAGCGGGAGGCTTCGAGCAGTACTTC. This translates into CASTLGAGGFEQYF.

There are many counts of this clonotype. J is TRBJ2-3 and V is TRBV7-8; 9 bases are shared with TRBD2. V was pared by 6 bases and J by 6 bases, with 7 bases of the junction left unmatched. There are 14 residues in the CDR3. Germline V lookup: CDR1 SGHVS, CDR2 FQNEAQ. CDR3: CASRDSGGTDTQYF. CDR3 nucleotide sequence: TGTGCCAGCAGGGATAGCGGGGGAACGGATACGCAGTATTTT. The whole variable domain, remainder taken from reference TRBV7-8 and TRBJ2-3, is GAGVSQSPRYKVAKRGQDVALRCDPISGHVSLFWYQQALGQGPEFLTYFQNEAQLDKSGLPSDRFFAERPEGSVSTLKIQRTQQEDSAVYLCASRDSGGTDTQYFGPGTRLTVL.

This clonotype has just a few counts. The chain combines TRBV5-1 with TRBJ2-3; 10 nucleotides agree with TRBD1. Unmatched junction bases numbered 5, after V lost 4 bases and J lost 3 bases. This CDR3 is built from 15 residues. The germline V gene encodes CDR1 SGHRS and CDR2 YFSETQ. The CDR3 protein is CASSKGTGDTDTQYF. DNA of the CDR3: TGCGCCAGCAGCAAAGGGACAGGGGATACAGATACGCAGTATTTT.

This sequence joins TRBV6-1 and TRBJ2-3; maybe TRBD2 (5 bases). The CDR3 has 15 amino acids. Germline-derived CDR1 and CDR2 are MNHNS and SASEGT. Trimming took 8 bases from V and 5 from J, leaving 20 bases between them. The CDR3 DNA reads TGTGCCAGCGGCCTAGGCTTCCTTGGGAGAGATACGCAGTATTTT. Its translation is CASGLGFLGRDTQYF.

V and J are TRBV21-1 and TRBJ2-5; the table calls TRBD1, which could not be checked here. TRBV21-1 is marked as a pseudogene. The CDR3 spans 13 residues. The CDR3 here is CASSKPGQGGKYF. Written as DNA, the CDR3 is TGTGCCAGCAGCAAACCCGGACAGGGCGGGAAGTACTTC.

This clonotype was observed a handful of times. This sequence joins TRBV4-2 and TRBJ2-4; 10 bases are a match to TRBD2. The V gene end was trimmed by 2 bases and the J gene end by 1 base; junction bases not matched to a gene: 5. Looked up from germline, CDR1 is LGHNA and CDR2 is YNFKEQ. The CDR3 extends over 17 amino acids. CDR3 in DNA: TGTGCCAGCAGCCAATCAGCGGGAGGGCGTGCCAAAAACATTCAGTACTTC. This gives the protein CASSQSAGGRAKNIQYF.